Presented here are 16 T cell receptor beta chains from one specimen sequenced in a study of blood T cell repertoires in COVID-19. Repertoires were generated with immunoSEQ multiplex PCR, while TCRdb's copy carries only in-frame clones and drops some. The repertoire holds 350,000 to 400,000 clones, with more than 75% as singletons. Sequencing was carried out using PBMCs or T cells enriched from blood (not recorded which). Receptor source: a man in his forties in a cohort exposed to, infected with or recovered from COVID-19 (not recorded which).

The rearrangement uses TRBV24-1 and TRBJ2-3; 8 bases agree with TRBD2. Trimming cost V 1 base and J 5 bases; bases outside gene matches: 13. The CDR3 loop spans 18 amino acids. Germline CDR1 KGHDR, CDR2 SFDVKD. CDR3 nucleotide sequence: TGTGCCACCAGTGATTTCGTCGGGAGGGGCAAAGGGAGAGATACGCAGTATTTT. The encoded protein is CATSDFVGRGKGRDTQYF.

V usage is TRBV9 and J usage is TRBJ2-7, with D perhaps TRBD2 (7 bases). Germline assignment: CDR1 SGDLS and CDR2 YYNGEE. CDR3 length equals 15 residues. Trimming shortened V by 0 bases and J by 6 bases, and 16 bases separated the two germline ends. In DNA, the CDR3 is TGTGCCAGCAGCGTAGCGGCGGGGGCTCTAAGCGAGCAGTACTTC. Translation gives CASSVAAGALSEQYF.

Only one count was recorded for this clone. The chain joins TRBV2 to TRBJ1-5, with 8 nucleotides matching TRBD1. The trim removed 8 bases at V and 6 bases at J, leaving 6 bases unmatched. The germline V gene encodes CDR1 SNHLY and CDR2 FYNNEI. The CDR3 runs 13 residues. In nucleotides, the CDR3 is TGTGCCAGCGACAGGGGAACGGCTCAGCCCCAGCATTTT. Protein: CASDRGTAQPQHF.

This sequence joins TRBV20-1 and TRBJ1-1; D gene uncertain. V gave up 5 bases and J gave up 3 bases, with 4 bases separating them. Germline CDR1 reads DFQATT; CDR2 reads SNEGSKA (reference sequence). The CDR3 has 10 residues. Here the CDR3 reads CSAEYTEAFF. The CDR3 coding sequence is TGCAGTGCTGAGTACACTGAAGCTTTCTTT.

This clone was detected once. DNA for the CDR3: TGTGCCACCAGCAGAGAGGATACAGGTGGAAACACCATATATTTT. It specifies CATSREDTGGNTIYF. The chain has TRBV15 and TRBJ1-3; TRBD1 is a possible D gene (5 bases). The V gene's germline CDR1 is LNHNV and CDR2 YYDKDF (reference sequence). The CDR3 runs to 15 residues. Trimming took 0 bases from V and 3 from J, leaving 9 bases between them.

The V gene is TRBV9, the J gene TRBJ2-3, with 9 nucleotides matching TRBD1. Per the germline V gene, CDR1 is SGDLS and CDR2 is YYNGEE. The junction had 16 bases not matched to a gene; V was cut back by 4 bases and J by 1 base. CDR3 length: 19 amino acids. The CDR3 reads CASSPGQGSTGLRTDTQYF. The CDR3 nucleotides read TGTGCCAGCAGCCCGGGACAGGGTTCGACCGGCCTACGCACAGATACGCAGTATTTT.

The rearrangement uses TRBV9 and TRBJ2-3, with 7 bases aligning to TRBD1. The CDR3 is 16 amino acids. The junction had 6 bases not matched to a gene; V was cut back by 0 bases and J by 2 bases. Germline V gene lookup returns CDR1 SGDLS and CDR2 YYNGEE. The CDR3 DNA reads TGTGCCAGCAGCGTAGGACAGGGTGGGTCCACAGATACGCAGTATTTT. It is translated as CASSVGQGGSTDTQYF.

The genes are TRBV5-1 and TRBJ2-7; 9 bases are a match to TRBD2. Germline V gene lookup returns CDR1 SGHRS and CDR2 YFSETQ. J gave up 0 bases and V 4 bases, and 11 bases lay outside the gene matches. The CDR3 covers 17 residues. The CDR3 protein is CASSLTDWTSDSYEQYF. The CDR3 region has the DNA TGCGCCAGCAGCCTTACGGATTGGACTAGCGACTCCTACGAGCAGTACTTC.

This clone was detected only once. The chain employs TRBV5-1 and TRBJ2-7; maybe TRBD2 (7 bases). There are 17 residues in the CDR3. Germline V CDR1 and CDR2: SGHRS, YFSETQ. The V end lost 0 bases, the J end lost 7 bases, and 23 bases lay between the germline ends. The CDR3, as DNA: TGCGCCAGCAGCTTGGGATTCGTCGGGACAAAGGGAGGGGAGCAGTACTTC. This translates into CASSLGFVGTKGGEQYF.

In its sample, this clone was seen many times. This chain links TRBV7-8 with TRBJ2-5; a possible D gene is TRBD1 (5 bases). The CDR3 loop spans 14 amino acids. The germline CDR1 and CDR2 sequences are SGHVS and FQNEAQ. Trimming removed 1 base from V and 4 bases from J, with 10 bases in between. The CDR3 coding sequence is TGTGCCAGCAGCTTAGGTTCAGGGCCAGAGACCCAGTACTTC. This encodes CASSLGSGPETQYF.

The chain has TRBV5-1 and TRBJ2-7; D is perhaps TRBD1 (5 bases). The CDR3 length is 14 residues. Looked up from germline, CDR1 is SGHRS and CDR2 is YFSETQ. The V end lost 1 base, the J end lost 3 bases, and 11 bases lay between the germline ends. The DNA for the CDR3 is TGCGCCAGCAGCTTGTATGGCAGGGTCTACGAGCAGTACTTC. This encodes CASSLYGRVYEQYF.

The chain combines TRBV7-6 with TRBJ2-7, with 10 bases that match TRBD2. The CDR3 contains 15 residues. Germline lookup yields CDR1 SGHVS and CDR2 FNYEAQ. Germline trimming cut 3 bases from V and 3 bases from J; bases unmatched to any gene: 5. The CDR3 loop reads CASSFASGRLYEQYF. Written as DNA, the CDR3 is TGTGCCAGCAGCTTTGCTAGCGGGAGACTCTACGAGCAGTACTTC.

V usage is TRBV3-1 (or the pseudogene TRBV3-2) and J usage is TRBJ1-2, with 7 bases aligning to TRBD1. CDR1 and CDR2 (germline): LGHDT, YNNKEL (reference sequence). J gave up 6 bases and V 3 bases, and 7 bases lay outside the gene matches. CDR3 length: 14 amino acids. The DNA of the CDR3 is TGTGCCAGCAGCCAGAATACAGGGGAAGATGGCTACACCTTC. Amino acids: CASSQNTGEDGYTF.

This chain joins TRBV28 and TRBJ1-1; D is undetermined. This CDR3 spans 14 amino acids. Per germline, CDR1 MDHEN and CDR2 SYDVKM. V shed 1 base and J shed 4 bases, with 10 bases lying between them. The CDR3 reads CASSLYQVSTEAFF. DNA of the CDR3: TGTGCCAGCAGTTTATATCAGGTGTCCACTGAAGCTTTCTTT.

The DNA of the CDR3 is TGTGCCAGCAGCCCCAGACTTAGCGGGAGAGGCACCGGGGAGCTGTTTTTT. It is translated as CASSPRLSGRGTGELFF. V is TRBV5-4 and J is TRBJ2-2, with TRBD2 matching 9 bases. Germline CDR1 SGHNT, CDR2 YYREEE (reference sequence). With 4 bases clipped from V and 4 bases from J, the junction kept 11 bases outside the gene matches. This CDR3 is 17 amino acids long.

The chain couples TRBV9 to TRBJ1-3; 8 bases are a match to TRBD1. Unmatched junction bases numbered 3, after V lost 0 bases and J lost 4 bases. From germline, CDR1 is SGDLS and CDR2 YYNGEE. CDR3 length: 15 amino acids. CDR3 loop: CASSVAGGNGNTIYF. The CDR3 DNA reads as TGTGCCAGCAGCGTAGCAGGGGGCAACGGAAACACCATATATTTT.